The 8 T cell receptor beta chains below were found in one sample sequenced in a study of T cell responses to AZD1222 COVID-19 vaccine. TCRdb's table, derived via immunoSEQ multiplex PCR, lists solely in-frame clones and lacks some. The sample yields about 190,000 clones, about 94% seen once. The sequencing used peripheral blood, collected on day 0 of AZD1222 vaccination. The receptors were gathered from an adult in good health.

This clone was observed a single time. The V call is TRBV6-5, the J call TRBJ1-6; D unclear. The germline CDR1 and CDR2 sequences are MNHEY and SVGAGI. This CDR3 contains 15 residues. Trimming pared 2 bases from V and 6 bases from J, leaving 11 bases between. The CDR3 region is CASSYKGGSNSPLHF. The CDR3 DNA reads TGTGCCAGCAGTTACAAGGGCGGTAGTAATTCACCCCTCCACTTT.

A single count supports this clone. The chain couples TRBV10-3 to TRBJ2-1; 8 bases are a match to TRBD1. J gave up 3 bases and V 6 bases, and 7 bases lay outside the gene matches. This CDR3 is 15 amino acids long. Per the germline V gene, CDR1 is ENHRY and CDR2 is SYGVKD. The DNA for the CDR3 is TGTGCCATCAGCCAACCAGGACAGGGCTACAATGAGCAGTTCTTC. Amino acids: CAISQPGQGYNEQFF.

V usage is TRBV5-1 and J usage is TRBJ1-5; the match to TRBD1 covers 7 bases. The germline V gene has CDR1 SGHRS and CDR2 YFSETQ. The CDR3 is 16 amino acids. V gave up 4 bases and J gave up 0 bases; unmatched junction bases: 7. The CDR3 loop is CASSQTGIYSNQPQHF. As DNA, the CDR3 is TGCGCCAGCAGCCAGACAGGGATTTATAGCAATCAGCCCCAGCATTTT.

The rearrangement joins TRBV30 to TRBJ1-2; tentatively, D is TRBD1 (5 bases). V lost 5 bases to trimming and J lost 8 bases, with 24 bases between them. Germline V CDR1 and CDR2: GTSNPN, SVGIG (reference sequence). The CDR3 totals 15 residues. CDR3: CAWGASGLPGGGYTF. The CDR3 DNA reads TGTGCCTGGGGAGCATCGGGACTCCCAGGAGGCGGCTACACCTTC.

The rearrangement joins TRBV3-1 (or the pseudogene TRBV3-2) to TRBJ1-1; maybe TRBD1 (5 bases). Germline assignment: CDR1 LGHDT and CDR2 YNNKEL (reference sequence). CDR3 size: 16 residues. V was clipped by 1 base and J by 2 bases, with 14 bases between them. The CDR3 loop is CASSQGGLGNNTEAFF. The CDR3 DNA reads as TGTGCCAGCAGCCAAGGGGGCCTAGGGAACAACACTGAAGCTTTCTTT.

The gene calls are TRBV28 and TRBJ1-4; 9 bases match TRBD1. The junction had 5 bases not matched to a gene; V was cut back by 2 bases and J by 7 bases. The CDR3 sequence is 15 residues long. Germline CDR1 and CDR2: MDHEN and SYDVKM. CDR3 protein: CASSLMTGGVEKLFF. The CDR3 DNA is TGTGCCAGCAGTTTAATGACAGGGGGTGTTGAAAAACTGTTTTTT. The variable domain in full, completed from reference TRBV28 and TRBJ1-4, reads DVKVTQSSRYLVKRTGEKVFLECVQDMDHENMFWYRQDPGLGLRLIYFSYDVKMKEKGDIPEGYSVSREKKERFSLILESASTNQTSMYLCASSLMTGGVEKLFFGSGTQLSVL.

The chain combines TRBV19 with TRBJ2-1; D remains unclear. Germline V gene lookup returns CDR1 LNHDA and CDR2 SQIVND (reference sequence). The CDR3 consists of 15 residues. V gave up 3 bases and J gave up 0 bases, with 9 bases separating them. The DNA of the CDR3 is TGTGCCAGTAGTATCAAATACAGCTCCTACAATGAGCAGTTCTTC. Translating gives CASSIKYSSYNEQFF.

CDR3 protein: CASSVKSGGGELFF. CDR3 bases: TGTGCCAGCAGCGTAAAGTCTGGTGGCGGGGAGCTGTTTTTT. The rearrangement uses TRBV9 and TRBJ2-2; the D is unclear. Germline lookup yields CDR1 SGDLS and CDR2 YYNGEE. The ends were cut back, 1 base at V and 7 bases at J, with 11 bases in the middle. This CDR3 region has 14 residues.